This TCR beta chain was observed in a study of HIV-infected patients and healthy controls. V shed 9 bases, J shed 2 bases, and the junction held 5 bases outside the gene matches. This CDR3 has 13 residues. CDR1 is ENHRY, CDR2 SYGVKD, per germline. This clonotype was observed a few times. TCRdb independently ran MiXCR on the 5' RACE reads; one entry per CDR3 protein. The repertoire holds approximately 67,000 distinct CDR3 sequences, with approximately 15% as singletons. The TCR comes from a human donor in good health. The sample taken for sequencing was CD4+ T cells from blood. The chain carries TRBV10-3 and TRBJ2-3; 7 positions agree with TRBD1. The CDR3 sequence is CAIEGQHTDTQYF. The CDR3 DNA is TGTGCCATAGAGGGACAGCACACAGATACGCAGTATTTT.